This T cell receptor beta chain was sequenced during a study of read filtering for tumor transcriptome and immune sequencing. As for the study in general: Roughly 8 patients were R-ISS I, about 16 were R-ISS II, 6 or 7 were R-ISS III. RNA-seq yielded only 85 to 1273 TCR reads, IR-seq about 4.05 to 11 million.

This clonotype was seen ten or more times. Its specificity is not known. Notes on the study in general: The CD138-negative fraction was mixed bone marrow immune cells, not pure T cells.

Molecular barcoded adaptors covering alpha/delta and beta/gamma chains were used on approximately 400 ng RNA. TCRdb reprocessed the reads via MiXCR and lists one record per CDR3 protein. The repertoire holds 30,000 to 40,000 distinct CDR3 sequences, with around 15% as singletons. The receptor comes from a donor at least 40 years old with multiple myeloma. Specimen: a population of CD138-negative cells sorted from bone marrow.

The CDR3 sequence is CVTRVLTDTQYF. CDR3 sequence (DNA): TGCGTTACCAGGGTATTGACAGATACGCAGTATTTT. The genes are TRBV29-1 and TRBJ2-3, with D perhaps TRBD1 (5 bases). Germline loops: CDR1 SQVTM, CDR2 ANQGSEA. This CDR3 has 12 residues.